Below are 6 T cell receptor beta chains sequenced from a single sample in a study of vaccination and CD4 T cells after COVID-19. Sequence data for DNA of cultured CD4+ T cells were generated by the Oncomine TCR Beta short-read assay. TCRdb analysed the PCR reads with MiXCR anew, one entry per CDR3 protein. The table shows 20,000 to 25,000 distinct CDR3 sequences, with 60% occurring only once. As to treatment: roughly ten-day PBMC culture with coronavirus spike peptide pools or control peptides (ViraFEST assay). No antigens are known for them. This sample comprised CD4+ T cells from blood, cultured in vitro, obtained after SARS-CoV-2 vaccination. The receptors stem from a human donor who received a COVID-19 vaccine.

The chain uses TRBV20-1 and TRBJ1-5; 7 nucleotides align to TRBD1. Germline V gene sequence: CDR1 DFQATT, CDR2 SNEGSKA (reference sequence). With V trimmed by 1 base and J by 2 bases, 8 bases remained unmatched. The length of the CDR3 is 16 residues. The CDR3: CSARGGGGMGNQPQHF. CDR3 nucleotides: TGCAGTGCTAGAGGGGGAGGGGGCATGGGCAATCAGCCCCAGCATTTT.

The rearrangement links TRBV21-1 to TRBJ1-1; the D call of TRBD1 is as the table states it, not checked on the DNA. TRBV21-1 is a listed pseudogene. The CDR3 is 12 residues long. The CDR3 loop reads CASNGLTDEAFF. The CDR3 nucleotides are TGTGCCAGCAACGGCCTGACAGATGAAGCTTTCTTT.

This clonotype has a handful of counts. This chain joins TRBV19 and TRBJ1-5; possibly TRBD1 for D (5 bases). The CDR3 has 14 residues. Germline CDR1 and CDR2: LNHDA and SQIVND (reference sequence). V was clipped by 3 bases and J by 10 bases, with 16 bases between them. The chain's CDR3 is CASSMRSGLGPQHF. The CDR3, as DNA: TGTGCCAGTAGTATGAGGTCAGGGCTCGGCCCCCAGCATTTT.

V gene TRBV3-1 combines with J gene TRBJ2-3; 7 bases line up with TRBD1. V was pared by 5 bases and J by 2 bases, with 1 base of the junction left unmatched. This CDR3 has 13 residues. Germline V gene lookup returns CDR1 LGHDT and CDR2 YNNKEL (reference sequence). CDR3 loop: CASSTGATDTQYF. CDR3 in DNA: TGTGCCAGCAGCACAGGGGCCACAGATACGCAGTATTTT.

The chain employs TRBV9 and TRBJ1-5; possibly TRBD1 for D (5 bases). Germline V gene lookup returns CDR1 SGDLS and CDR2 YYNGEE. V lost 0 bases and J 7 bases, leaving 11 bases between the germline ends. The CDR3 contains 14 residues. The CDR3 DNA is TGTGCCAGCAGCGTAGATGGGGGGGTCCAGCCCCAGCATTTT. Its protein is CASSVDGGVQPQHF.

The chain carries TRBV29-1 and TRBJ1-2; TRBD1 agrees at 11 bases. Germline V gene sequence: CDR1 SQVTM, CDR2 ANQGSEA. The CDR3 is 16 residues long. With 3 bases clipped from V and 0 bases from J, the junction kept 6 bases outside the gene matches. The CDR3 is CSVEGTGGEANYGYTF. The DNA for the CDR3 is TGCAGCGTTGAGGGGACAGGGGGGGAAGCTAACTATGGCTACACCTTC.